This record looks at one T cell receptor beta chain sequence and its context. Germline CDR1 MNHEY, CDR2 SMNVEV (reference sequence). Trimming cost V 5 bases and J 2 bases; bases outside gene matches: 10. The CDR3 runs 17 residues. Per the study methods: For nucleated cells, counts were estimated from reference gene primer amplification. Some clones are missing from TCRdb's copy, which holds only in-frame ones; the method was immunoSEQ multiplex PCR. That table is the source of V, J and clone size, and D and trimming were worked out from the DNA. Of some 50,000 clones listed, approximately 90% are singletons. The data were obtained in a study of blood T cell repertoires in COVID-19. Study as a whole: Nucleic acid was either cDNA or gDNA, and it came from T cells, B-cell-depleted T cells, or PBMCs.

Material: peripheral blood. This TCR was recovered from a woman in her 70s with active COVID-19. The genes are TRBV27 and TRBJ2-3; 10 positions match TRBD2. CDR3 sequence reads: CASSLYPSGGDTDTQYF. The CDR3 bases are TGTGCCAGCAGTCTCTATCCTAGCGGGGGAGACACAGATACGCAGTATTTT.